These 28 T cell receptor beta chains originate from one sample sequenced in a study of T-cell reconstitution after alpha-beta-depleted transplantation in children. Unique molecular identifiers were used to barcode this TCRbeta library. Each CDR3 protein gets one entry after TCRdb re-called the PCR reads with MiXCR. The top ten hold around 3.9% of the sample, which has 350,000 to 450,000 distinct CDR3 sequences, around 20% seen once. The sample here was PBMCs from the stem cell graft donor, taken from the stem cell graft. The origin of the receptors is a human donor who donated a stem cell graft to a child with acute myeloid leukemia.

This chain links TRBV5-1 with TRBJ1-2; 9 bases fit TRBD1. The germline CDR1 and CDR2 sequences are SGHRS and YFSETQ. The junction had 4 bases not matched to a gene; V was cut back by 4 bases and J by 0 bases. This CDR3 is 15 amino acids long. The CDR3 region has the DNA TGCGCCAGCAGCGCACGACAGGGGGCTAACTATGGCTACACCTTC. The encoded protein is CASSARQGANYGYTF.

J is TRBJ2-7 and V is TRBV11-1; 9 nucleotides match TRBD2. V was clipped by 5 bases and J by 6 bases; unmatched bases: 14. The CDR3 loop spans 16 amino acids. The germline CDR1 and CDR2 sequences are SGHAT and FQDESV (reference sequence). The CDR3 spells CASSRITGLAGSEQYF. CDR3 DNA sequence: TGTGCCAGCAGCCGAATCACGGGGCTAGCGGGATCCGAGCAGTACTTC.

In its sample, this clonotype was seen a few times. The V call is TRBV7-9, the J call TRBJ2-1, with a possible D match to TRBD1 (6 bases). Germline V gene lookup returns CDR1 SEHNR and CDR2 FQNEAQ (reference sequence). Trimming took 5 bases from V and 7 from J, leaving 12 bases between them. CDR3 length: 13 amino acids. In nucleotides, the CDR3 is TGTGCCAGCAGCCTTAACAGGGATAATGAGCAGTTCTTC. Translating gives CASSLNRDNEQFF.

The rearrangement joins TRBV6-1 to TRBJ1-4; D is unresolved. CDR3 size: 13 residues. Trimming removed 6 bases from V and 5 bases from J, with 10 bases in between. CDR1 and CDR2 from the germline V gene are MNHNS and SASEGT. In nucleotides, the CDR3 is TGTGCCAGCAGAATCCCGAGAAATGAAAAACTGTTTTTT. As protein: CASRIPRNEKLFF.

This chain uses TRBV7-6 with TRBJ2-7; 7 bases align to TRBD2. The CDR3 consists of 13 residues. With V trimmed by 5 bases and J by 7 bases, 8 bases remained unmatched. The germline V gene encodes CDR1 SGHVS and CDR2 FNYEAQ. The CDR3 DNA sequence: TGTGCCAGCAGCCCTCGACTAGCTCGAGAGCAGTACTTC. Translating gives CASSPRLAREQYF.

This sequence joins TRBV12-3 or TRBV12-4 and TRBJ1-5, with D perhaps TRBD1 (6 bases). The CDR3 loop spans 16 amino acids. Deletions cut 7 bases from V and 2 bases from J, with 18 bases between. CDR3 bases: TGTGCCAGCATTCAATCAGGGGAAGTAGGCAATCAGCCCCAGCATTTT. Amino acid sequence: CASIQSGEVGNQPQHF.

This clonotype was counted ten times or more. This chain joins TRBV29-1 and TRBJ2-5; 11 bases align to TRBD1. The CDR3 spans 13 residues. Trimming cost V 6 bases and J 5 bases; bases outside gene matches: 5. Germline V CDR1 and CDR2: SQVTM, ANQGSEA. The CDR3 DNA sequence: TGCAGCGTAGGACAGGGGGCAGGGGAGACCCAGTACTTC. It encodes CSVGQGAGETQYF.

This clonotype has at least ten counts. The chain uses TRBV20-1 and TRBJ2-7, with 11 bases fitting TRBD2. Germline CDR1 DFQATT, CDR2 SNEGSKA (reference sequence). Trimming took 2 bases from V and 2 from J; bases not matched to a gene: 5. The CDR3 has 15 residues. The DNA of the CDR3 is TGCAGTGCTAGACCGGGGACTAGCGGCACCTACGAGCAGTACTTC. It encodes CSARPGTSGTYEQYF.

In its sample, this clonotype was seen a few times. The chain's CDR3 is CASRVQVTADTQYF. Here the CDR3 DNA reads TGTGCCAGCAGAGTCCAGGTGACTGCAGATACGCAGTATTTT. The J gene is TRBJ2-3, the V gene TRBV12-3 or TRBV12-4; D remains unclear. The CDR3 spans 14 residues. V dropped 6 bases and J dropped 4 bases, with 14 bases sitting between them.

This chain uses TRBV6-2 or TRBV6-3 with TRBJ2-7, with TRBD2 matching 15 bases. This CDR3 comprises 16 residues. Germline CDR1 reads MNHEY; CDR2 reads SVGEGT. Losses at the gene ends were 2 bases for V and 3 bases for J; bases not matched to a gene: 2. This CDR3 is CASSYGGLAGGYEQYF. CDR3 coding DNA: TGTGCCAGCAGTTACGGGGGACTAGCGGGAGGCTACGAGCAGTACTTC.

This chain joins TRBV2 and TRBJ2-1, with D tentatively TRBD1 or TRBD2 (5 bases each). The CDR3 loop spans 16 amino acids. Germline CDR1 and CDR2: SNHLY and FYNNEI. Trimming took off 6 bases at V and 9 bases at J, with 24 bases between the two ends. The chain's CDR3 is CASSPEGYSGWGEQFF. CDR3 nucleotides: TGTGCCAGCAGCCCCGAGGGGTATTCTGGGTGGGGTGAGCAGTTCTTC.

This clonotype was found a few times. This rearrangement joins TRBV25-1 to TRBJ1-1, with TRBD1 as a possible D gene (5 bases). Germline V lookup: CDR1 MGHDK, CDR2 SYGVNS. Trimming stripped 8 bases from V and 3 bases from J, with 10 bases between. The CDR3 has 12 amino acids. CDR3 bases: TGTGCCAGCGGGGACTGGGACACTGAAGCTTTCTTT. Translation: CASGDWDTEAFF. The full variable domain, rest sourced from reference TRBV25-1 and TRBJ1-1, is EADIYQTPRYLVIGTGKKITLECSQTMGHDKMYWYQQDPGMELHLIHYSYGVNSTEKGDLSSESTVSRIRTEHFPLTLESARPSHTSQYLCASGDWDTEAFFGQGTRLTVV.

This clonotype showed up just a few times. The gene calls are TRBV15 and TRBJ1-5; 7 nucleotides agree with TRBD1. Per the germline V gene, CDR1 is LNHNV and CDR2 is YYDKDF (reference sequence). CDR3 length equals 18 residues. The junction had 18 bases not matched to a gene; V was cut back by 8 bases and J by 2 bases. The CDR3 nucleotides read TGTGCCACCGAGGATCAATTAGTGACAGGGATTGGCAATCAGCCCCAGCATTTT. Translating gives CATEDQLVTGIGNQPQHF.

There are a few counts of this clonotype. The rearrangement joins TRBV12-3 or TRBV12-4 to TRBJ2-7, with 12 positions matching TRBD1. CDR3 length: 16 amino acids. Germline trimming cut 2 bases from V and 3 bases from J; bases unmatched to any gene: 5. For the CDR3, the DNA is TGTGCCAGCAGTTTACTCGGGGACAGGGGGCTCTACGAGCAGTACTTC. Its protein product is CASSLLGDRGLYEQYF.

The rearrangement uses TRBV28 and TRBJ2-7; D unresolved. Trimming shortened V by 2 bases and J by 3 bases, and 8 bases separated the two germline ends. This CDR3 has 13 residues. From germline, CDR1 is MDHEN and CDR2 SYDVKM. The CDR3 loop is CASSLGFFYEQYF. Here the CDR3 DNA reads TGTGCCAGCAGTTTAGGGTTCTTCTACGAGCAGTACTTC.

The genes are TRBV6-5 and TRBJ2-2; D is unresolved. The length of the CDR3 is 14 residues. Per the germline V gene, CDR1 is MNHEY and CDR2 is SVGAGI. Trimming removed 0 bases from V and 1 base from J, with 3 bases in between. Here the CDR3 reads CASSYSENTGELFF. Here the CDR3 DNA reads TGTGCCAGCAGTTACTCTGAGAACACCGGGGAGCTGTTTTTT.

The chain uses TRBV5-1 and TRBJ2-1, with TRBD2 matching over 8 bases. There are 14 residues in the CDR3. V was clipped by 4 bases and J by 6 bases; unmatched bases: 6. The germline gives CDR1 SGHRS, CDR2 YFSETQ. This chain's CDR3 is CASSREGLGNEQFF. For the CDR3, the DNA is TGCGCCAGCAGCCGGGAGGGCCTCGGCAATGAGCAGTTCTTC. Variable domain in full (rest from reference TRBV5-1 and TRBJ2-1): KAGVTQTPRYLIKTRGQQVTLSCSPISGHRSVSWYQQTPGQGLQFLFEYFSETQRNKGNFPGRFSGRQFSNSRSEMNVSTLELGDSALYLCASSREGLGNEQFFGPGTRLTVL.

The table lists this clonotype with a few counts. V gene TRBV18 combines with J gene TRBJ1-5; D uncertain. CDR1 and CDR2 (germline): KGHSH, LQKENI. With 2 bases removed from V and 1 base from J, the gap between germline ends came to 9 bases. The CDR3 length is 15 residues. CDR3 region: CASSPGSGSNQPQHF. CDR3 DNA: TGTGCCAGCTCACCAGGGAGTGGAAGCAATCAGCCCCAGCATTTT.

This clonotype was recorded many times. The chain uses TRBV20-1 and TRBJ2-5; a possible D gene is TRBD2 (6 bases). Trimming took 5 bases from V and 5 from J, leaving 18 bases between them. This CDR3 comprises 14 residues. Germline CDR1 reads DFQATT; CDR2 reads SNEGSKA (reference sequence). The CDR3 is CSAGRDSASETQYF. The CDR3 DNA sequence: TGCAGTGCTGGCCGGGACTCCGCCTCGGAGACCCAGTACTTC.

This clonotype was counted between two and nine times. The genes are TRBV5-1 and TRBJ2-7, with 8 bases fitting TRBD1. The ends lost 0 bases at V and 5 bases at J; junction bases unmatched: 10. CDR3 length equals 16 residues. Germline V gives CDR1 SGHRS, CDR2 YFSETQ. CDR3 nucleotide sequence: TGCGCCAGCAGCTTGGCCAGGGCAGGGGGCGCCCACGAGCAGTACTTC. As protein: CASSLARAGGAHEQYF.

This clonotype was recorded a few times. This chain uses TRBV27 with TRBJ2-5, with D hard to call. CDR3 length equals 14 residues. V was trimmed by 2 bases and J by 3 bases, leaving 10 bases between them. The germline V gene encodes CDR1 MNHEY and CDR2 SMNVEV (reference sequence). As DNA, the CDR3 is TGTGCCAGCAGTTTAAAGTCCGGTAAAGAGACCCAGTACTTC. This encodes CASSLKSGKETQYF.

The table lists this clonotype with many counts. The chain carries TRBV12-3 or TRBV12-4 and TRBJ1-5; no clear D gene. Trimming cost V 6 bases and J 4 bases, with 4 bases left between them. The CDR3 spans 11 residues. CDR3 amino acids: CASSRNQPQHF. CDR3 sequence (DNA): TGTGCCAGCAGCCGAAATCAGCCCCAGCATTTT.

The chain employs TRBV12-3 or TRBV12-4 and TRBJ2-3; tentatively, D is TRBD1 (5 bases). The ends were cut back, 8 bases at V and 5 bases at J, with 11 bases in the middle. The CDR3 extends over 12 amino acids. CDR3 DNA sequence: TGTGCCAGCTCTATTCAGGGAGATACGCAGTATTTT. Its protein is CASSIQGDTQYF.

The CDR3: CAISESTRGALYEQYF. The CDR3 DNA is TGTGCCATCAGTGAGTCGACTCGGGGGGCCCTCTACGAGCAGTACTTC. J is TRBJ2-7 and V is TRBV10-3; D perhaps matches TRBD2 (7 bases). Trimming removed 0 bases at V and 3 bases at J, with 15 bases between. Germline V lookup: CDR1 ENHRY, CDR2 SYGVKD. CDR3 length: 16 residues.

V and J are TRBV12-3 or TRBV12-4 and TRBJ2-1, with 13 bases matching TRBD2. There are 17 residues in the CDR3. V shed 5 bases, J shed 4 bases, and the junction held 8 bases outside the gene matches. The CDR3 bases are TGTGCCAGCAGTCAGACTAGCGGGAGGCAATTTTACAATGAGCAGTTCTTC. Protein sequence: CASSQTSGRQFYNEQFF.

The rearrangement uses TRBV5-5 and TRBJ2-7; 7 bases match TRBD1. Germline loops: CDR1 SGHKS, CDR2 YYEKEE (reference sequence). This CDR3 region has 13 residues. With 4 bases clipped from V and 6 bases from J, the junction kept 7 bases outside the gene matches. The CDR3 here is CASSGIGGSEQYF. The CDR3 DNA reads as TGTGCCAGCAGCGGGATAGGGGGCAGCGAGCAGTACTTC.

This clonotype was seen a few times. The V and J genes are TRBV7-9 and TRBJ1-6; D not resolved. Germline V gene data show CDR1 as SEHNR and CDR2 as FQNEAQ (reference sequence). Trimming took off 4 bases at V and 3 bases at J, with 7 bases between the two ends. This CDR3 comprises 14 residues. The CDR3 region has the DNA TGTGCCAGCAGCTCGGGAAACTATAATTCACCCCTCCACTTT. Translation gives CASSSGNYNSPLHF.

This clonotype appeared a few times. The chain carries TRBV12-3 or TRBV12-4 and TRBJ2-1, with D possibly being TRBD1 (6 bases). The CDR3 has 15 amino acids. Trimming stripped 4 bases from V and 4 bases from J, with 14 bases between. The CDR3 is CASSWGQGNYNEQFF. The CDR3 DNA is TGTGCCAGCAGTTGGGGCCAGGGGAATTACAATGAGCAGTTCTTC.